A selection of T cell receptor beta chains follows, all from one sample in a study of vaccination effects on CD4 cells after COVID-19. The data were produced by immunoSEQ multiplex PCR, yet TCRdb's version contains in-frame clones alone and is incomplete. The sample has around 37,000 clones, 73% seen once. The antigens for these receptors are not known. The starting material was CD4+ T cells from PBMCs cultured with a peptide pool, obtained before COVID-19 vaccination. All receptors come from a human donor who had a prior SARS-CoV-2 infection. Both conserved end residues are trimmed from each CDR3. Each record gives: clone size, V gene, J gene, CDR3 protein. Where a row states a size, it is once, few, many or the class of an expanded clone; other rows omit it.

clone size: .
V gene: TRBV6-5
J gene: TRBJ2-5
CDR3 protein: ASTQGIFQETQY

clone size: few
V gene: TRBV30
J gene: TRBJ1-6
CDR3 protein: ASGSYGAQYSPLH

clone size: .
V gene: TRBV6-2/TRBV6-3
J gene: TRBJ2-2
CDR3 protein: ASSYFRSGRLAGELF

clone size: .
V gene: TRBV4-2
J gene: TRBJ2-1
CDR3 protein: ASSQPSGGLYNEQF

clone size: once
V gene: TRBV6-2/TRBV6-3
J gene: TRBJ2-7
CDR3 protein: ASSYSMRQYTSYEQY

clone size: once
V gene: TRBV5-1
J gene: TRBJ2-7
CDR3 protein: ASSLAVGTGLSEQY

clone size: few
V gene: TRBV6-5
J gene: TRBJ1-2
CDR3 protein: ASRTAGVRGGYT

clone size: .
V gene: TRBV18
J gene: TRBJ2-6
CDR3 protein: ASSRGQGSSGANVLT

clone size: .
V gene: TRBV2
J gene: TRBJ2-5
CDR3 protein: ASSATGQETQY

clone size: .
V gene: TRBV18
J gene: TRBJ2-3
CDR3 protein: ASSPPSTDTQY

clone size: .
V gene: TRBV6-5
J gene: TRBJ1-2
CDR3 protein: ASTKIRNYGYT

clone size: .
V gene: TRBV5-4
J gene: TRBJ2-3
CDR3 protein: ASSRDRGGTDTQY

clone size: .
V gene: TRBV11-2
J gene: TRBJ1-1
CDR3 protein: ASSSDRGRFVAF

clone size: .
V gene: TRBV6-5
J gene: TRBJ2-5
CDR3 protein: ASSTDRGQETQY

clone size: .
V gene: TRBV4-2
J gene: TRBJ1-4
CDR3 protein: ASGTGTLTNEKLF

clone size: .
V gene: TRBV13
J gene: TRBJ2-3
CDR3 protein: ASGLLAQTQY

clone size: .
V gene: TRBV7-2
J gene: TRBJ2-7
CDR3 protein: ASSLVLRDEQY

clone size: .
V gene: TRBV18
J gene: TRBJ1-1
CDR3 protein: ASFVRGGRWDTEAF

clone size: .
V gene: TRBV18
J gene: TRBJ2-1
CDR3 protein: ASSPSGRGGFGWI

clone size: .
V gene: TRBV5-8
J gene: TRBJ2-3
CDR3 protein: ASSLGTSFSTDTQY

clone size: .
V gene: TRBV18
J gene: TRBJ1-2
CDR3 protein: ASSSGQGSSYGYT

clone size: once
V gene: TRBV21-1
J gene: TRBJ1-5
CDR3 protein: ASSKDGQGPNSNQPQH

clone size: .
V gene: TRBV7-2
J gene: TRBJ2-3
CDR3 protein: ASSPSLAGGQDTQY

clone size: .
V gene: TRBV7-6
J gene: TRBJ2-7
CDR3 protein: ASSLEGKQGGNTYEQY